This entry lists 21 T cell receptor beta chains sequenced from one sample in a study of metastatic and nonmetastatic thyroid tumors. Each patient came to thyroid surgery without any prior treatment (of any kind). MiXCR reprocessed the PCR reads for TCRdb. Found here are 32,000 or so clones, around 19% of them singletons; the top ten hold under 9.5%. Sequenced sample: blood. The receptors were sampled from a female donor with papillary thyroid cancer or a benign thyroid nodule (not recorded which). Some clones in this sample may be carry-over from other donors' samples.

The chain links TRBV3-1 to TRBJ2-7; no definite D call. This CDR3 spans 15 amino acids. Germline V gene sequence: CDR1 LGHDT, CDR2 YNNKEL (reference sequence). V was clipped by 4 bases and J by 2 bases, with 15 bases between them. The CDR3 protein is CASSLKITRPYEQYF. CDR3 sequence (DNA): TGTGCCAGCAGCCTCAAGATCACTCGTCCCTACGAGCAGTACTTC.

This clone was picked up many times. V and J are TRBV7-9 and TRBJ2-5, with D perhaps being TRBD1 or TRBD2 (5 bases each). Germline CDR1 is SEHNR and CDR2 is FQNEAQ (reference sequence). V was pared by 3 bases and J by 5 bases, with 16 bases between. The length of the CDR3 is 15 residues. DNA of the CDR3: TGTGCCAGCAGCTTCATAGGGACCGAGGGGGAGACCCAGTACTTC. It is translated as CASSFIGTEGETQYF.

The chain carries TRBV12-5 and TRBJ2-7; no definite D call. The CDR3 is 14 amino acids. The germline gives CDR1 LGHNT, CDR2 FRNRAP. Trimming cost V 3 bases and J 0 bases, with 9 bases left between them. The CDR3 here is CASGLVGFSYEQYF. Written as DNA, the CDR3 is TGTGCTAGTGGTTTAGTGGGGTTCTCCTACGAGCAGTACTTC.

J is TRBJ1-2 and V is TRBV20-1, with a tentative D call TRBD1 (6 bases). CDR1 and CDR2 (germline): DFQATT, SNEGSKA (reference sequence). With 3 bases removed from V and 5 bases from J, the gap between germline ends came to 10 bases. The CDR3 is 12 amino acids. CDR3 residues: CSARGGGYGYTF. DNA of the CDR3: TGCAGTGCTAGGGGGGGCGGGTATGGCTACACCTTC.

This clone was seen a handful of times. This may be a read error, as it is one base from a much larger clone. Other DNA sequences within the sample encode an identical CDR3. The rearrangement links TRBV18 to TRBJ2-5; D gene ambiguous. The CDR3 extends over 17 amino acids. Trimming removed 6 bases at V and 2 bases at J, with 22 bases between. Germline-derived CDR1 and CDR2 are KGHSH and LQKENI. CDR3 residues: CASSPYGETARQETQYF. In DNA, the CDR3 is TGTGCCAGCTCGCCGTATGGGGAAACGGCGCGACAAGAGACCCAGTACTTC.

This clone was counted only a few times. The junction differs from germline at one of its ends, possibly a read error. V is TRBV6-2 or TRBV6-3 and J is TRBJ2-7; the match to TRBD1 covers 8 bases. Germline V lookup: CDR1 MNHEY, CDR2 SVGEGT. This CDR3 region has 16 residues. The DNA of the CDR3 is TGTGCCAGCAGTTACTCGTCCGGGACAGGCGGCTACGGGCAGTACTTC. Its protein is CASSYSSGTGGYGQYF.

Details on this clone: An end of the junction does not agree with germline; a read error may underlie this. The genes are TRBV5-5 and TRBJ2-7, with D possibly matching TRBD2 (5 bases). This CDR3 region has 15 residues. Germline V gene lookup returns CDR1 SGHKS and CDR2 YYEKEE (reference sequence). The CDR3 DNA is TGTGCCAGCAGCTTGGTGGCAGGCGGGTCCTATGAGCAGTACTTC. This encodes CASSLVAGGSYEQYF.

This clone was detected ten times or more. A read error is possible here, since a much larger clone lies one base away. The rearrangement links TRBV6-1 to TRBJ2-5, with D possibly matching TRBD1 (5 bases). The CDR3 runs to 15 residues. CDR1 and CDR2 from the germline V gene are MNHNS and SASEGT. Trimming shortened V by 1 base and J by 4 bases, and 13 bases separated the two germline ends. The CDR3, as DNA: TGTGCCAGCAGTGAAGGGGGCCCGGTAGGAGAGACCCAGTACTTC. It specifies CASSEGGPVGETQYF.

This clone came up a few times. The rearrangement joins TRBV6-1 to TRBJ2-2; 8 bases are shared with TRBD1. CDR3 size: 15 residues. The J segment lost 3 bases and the V segment lost 6 bases, leaving 6 bases of the junction unmatched. Germline V gene sequence: CDR1 MNHNS, CDR2 SASEGT. CDR3 sequence reads: CASRPGGADTGELFF. CDR3 sequence (DNA): TGTGCCAGCAGGCCAGGGGGCGCGGACACCGGGGAGCTGTTTTTT.

The CDR3 nucleotides are TGTGCCAGCAGCGTAGTTGACAGGGCCTACAATGAGCAGTTCTTC. This codes for CASSVVDRAYNEQFF. The chain carries TRBV9 and TRBJ2-1; 7 bases map to TRBD1. The trim removed 0 bases at V and 2 bases at J, leaving 2 bases unmatched. CDR1 is SGDLS, CDR2 YYNGEE, per germline. This CDR3 has 15 residues. Complete variable domain (other parts from reference TRBV9 and TRBJ2-1): DSGVTQTPKHLITATGQRVTLRCSPRSGDLSVYWYQQSLDQGLQFLIQYYNGEERAKGNILERFSAQQFPDLHSELNLSSLELGDSALYFCASSVVDRAYNEQFFGPGTRLTVL.

This clone was seen more than once but under ten times. CDR3 DNA sequence: TGTGCCAGCAGTCCACGGACCAATGAGCAGTTCTTC. Encoded protein: CASSPRTNEQFF. The chain carries TRBV28 and TRBJ2-1; no definite D call. The CDR3 spans 12 residues. The V and J ends lost 5 bases and 6 bases respectively, with 8 bases between them. Germline V lookup: CDR1 MDHEN, CDR2 SYDVKM.

This clone was recorded at least ten times. V gene TRBV9 combines with J gene TRBJ1-2; D perhaps matches TRBD1 (6 bases). This CDR3 is 15 amino acids long. From germline, CDR1 is SGDLS and CDR2 YYNGEE. The V and J ends lost 2 bases and 0 bases respectively, with 11 bases between them. The CDR3 DNA reads TGTGCCAGCAGCGTCGGCGGACAGTCTAACTATGGCTACACCTTC. Its translation: CASSVGGQSNYGYTF.

This clone was detected ten times or more. This may arise from a read error, as a much more abundant clone is one base away. This sample also contains other DNA sequences that code for the same CDR3. The chain employs TRBV27 and TRBJ1-5; D not resolved. CDR1 is MNHEY, CDR2 SMNVEV, per germline (reference sequence). The CDR3 is 17 amino acids. CDR3 amino acids: CASSLSGSPLLWQPQHF. The CDR3 nucleotides are TGTGCCAGCAGCTTATCGGGCAGCCCGCTTCTTTGGCAGCCCCAGCATTTT.

V usage is TRBV20-1 and J usage is TRBJ1-5; possible D gene TRBD1, 5 bases. CDR1 is DFQATT, CDR2 SNEGSKA, per germline (reference sequence). Deletions cut 4 bases from V and 6 bases from J, with 19 bases between. The CDR3 has 15 residues. The CDR3 region has the DNA TGCAGTGCTATCCCCAGTGGGACCCAGACTCAGCCCCAGCATTTT. It yields the protein CSAIPSGTQTQPQHF.

This chain links TRBV30 with TRBJ2-3, with TRBD2 matching over 11 bases. The germline V gene has CDR1 GTSNPN and CDR2 SVGIG (reference sequence). The CDR3 covers 13 residues. Trimming at V came to 5 bases and at J to 3 bases, leaving 1 base not matched to a gene. The CDR3 reads CAWGLAGTDTQYF. The CDR3 coding sequence is TGTGCCTGGGGACTAGCGGGTACAGATACGCAGTATTTT.

Turning to this clone: In the same sample, other DNA sequences code for this CDR3. The chain uses TRBV10-3 and TRBJ1-2, with D tentatively TRBD1 (6 bases). Trimming shortened V by 7 bases and J by 6 bases, and 15 bases separated the two germline ends. Germline CDR1 is ENHRY and CDR2 is SYGVKD. The CDR3 is made up of 13 amino acids. The CDR3 here is CAITPGRGNGYTF. The CDR3, as DNA: TGTGCCATCACTCCTGGCAGGGGTAATGGCTACACCTTC.

This CDR3 reads CASSSGLASSNTQYF. DNA for the CDR3: TGTGCCAGCAGCTCCGGACTAGCCTCGTCGAATACGCAGTATTTT. The chain carries TRBV5-8 and TRBJ2-3, with TRBD2 identical over 8 bases. This CDR3 is built from 15 residues. Germline V gives CDR1 SGHTS, CDR2 YDEGEE. Trimming took 3 bases from V and 7 from J; bases not matched to a gene: 10.

In this sample, this clone turned up many times. A much larger clonotype is one base distant, so this may be a read error. The rearrangement links TRBV11-3 to TRBJ1-5; D remains ambiguous. The CDR3 has 15 residues. Germline values: CDR1 SGHNT, CDR2 YENEEA. The CDR3, as DNA: TGTGCCAGCAGCCTTGGACCGTCGGGCAATCGGCCCCAGCATTTT. The encoded protein is CASSLGPSGNRPQHF. Using reference TRBV11-3 and TRBJ1-5 for the parts outside the CDR3, the full variable domain is EAGVVQSPRYKIIEKKQPVAFWCNPISGHNTLYWYLQNLGQGPELLIRYENEEAVDDSQLPKDRFSAERLKGVDSTLKIQPAELGDSAVYLCASSLGPSGNRPQHFGDGTRLSIL.

The chain carries TRBV5-1 and TRBJ1-2; TRBD1 aligns across 7 bases. From germline, CDR1 is SGHRS and CDR2 YFSETQ. The CDR3 runs 16 residues. Trimming removed 0 bases from V and 3 bases from J; junction bases left unmatched: 8. The CDR3 DNA sequence: TGCGCCAGCAGCTTGGACAGGGGACTTCTGGACTATGGCTACACCTTC. Encoded protein: CASSLDRGLLDYGYTF.

The chain employs TRBV2 and TRBJ2-2; 8 nucleotides align to TRBD1. CDR3 length: 15 residues. V trimming: 6 bases; J trimming: 4 bases; junction bases outside the gene matches: 7. Germline V lookup: CDR1 SNHLY, CDR2 FYNNEI. CDR3 nucleotide sequence: TGTGCCAGCAGCGGACAGGGTCAGGGCACCGGGGAGCTGTTTTTT. Amino acid sequence: CASSGQGQGTGELFF.

This clone was recorded at least ten times. The V gene is TRBV28, the J gene TRBJ2-3, with D perhaps TRBD2 (5 bases). Looked up from germline, CDR1 is MDHEN and CDR2 is SYDVKM. Trimming removed 4 bases at V and 5 bases at J, with 13 bases between. The CDR3 consists of 14 residues. The CDR3 loop reads CASSSGDYGDTQYF. In DNA form, the CDR3 reads TGTGCCAGCAGTTCCGGAGACTACGGAGATACGCAGTATTTT.